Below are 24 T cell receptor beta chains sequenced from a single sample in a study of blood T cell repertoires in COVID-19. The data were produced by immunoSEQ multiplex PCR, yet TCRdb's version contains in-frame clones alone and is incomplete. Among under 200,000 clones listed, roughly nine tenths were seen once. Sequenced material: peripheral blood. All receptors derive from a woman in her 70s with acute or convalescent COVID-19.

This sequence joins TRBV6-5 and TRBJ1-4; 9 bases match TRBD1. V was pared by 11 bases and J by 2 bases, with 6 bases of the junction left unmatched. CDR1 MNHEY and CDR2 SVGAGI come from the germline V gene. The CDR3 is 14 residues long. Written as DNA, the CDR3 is TGTGCCTCATCACAGGGGGCCACTAATGAAAAACTGTTTTTT. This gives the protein CASSQGATNEKLFF.

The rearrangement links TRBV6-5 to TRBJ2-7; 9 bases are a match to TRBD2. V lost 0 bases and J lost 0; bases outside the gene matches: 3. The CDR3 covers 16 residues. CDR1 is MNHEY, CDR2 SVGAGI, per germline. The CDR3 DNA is TGTGCCAGCAGTTACTCCTTTAGCGGGAGCTCCTACGAGCAGTACTTC. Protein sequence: CASSYSFSGSSYEQYF.

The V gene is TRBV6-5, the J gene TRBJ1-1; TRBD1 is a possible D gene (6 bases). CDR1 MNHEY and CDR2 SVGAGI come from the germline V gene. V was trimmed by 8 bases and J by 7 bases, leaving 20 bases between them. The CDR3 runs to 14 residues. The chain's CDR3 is CASDSYRAPSEAFF. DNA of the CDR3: TGTGCCAGCGACTCCTACAGGGCCCCGAGTGAAGCTTTCTTT.

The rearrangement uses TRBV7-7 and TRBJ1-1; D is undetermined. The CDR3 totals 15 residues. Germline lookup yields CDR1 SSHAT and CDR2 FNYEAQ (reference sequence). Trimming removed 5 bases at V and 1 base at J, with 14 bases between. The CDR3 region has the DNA TGTGCCAGCAGCCCCCTCCGCGGGTGGAACACTGAAGCTTTCTTT. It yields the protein CASSPLRGWNTEAFF. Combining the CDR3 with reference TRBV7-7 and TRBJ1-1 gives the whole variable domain GAGVSQSPRYKVTKRGQDVTLRCDPISSHATLYWYQQALGQGPEFLTYFNYEAQPDKSGLPSDRFSAERPEGSISTLTIQRTEQRDSAMYRCASSPLRGWNTEAFFGQGTRLTVV.

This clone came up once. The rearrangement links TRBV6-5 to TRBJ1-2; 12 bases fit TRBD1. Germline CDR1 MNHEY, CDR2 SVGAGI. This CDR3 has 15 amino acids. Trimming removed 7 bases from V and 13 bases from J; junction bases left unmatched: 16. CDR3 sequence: CASTDGGTGGSRITF. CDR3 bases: TGTGCCAGCACCGACGGGGGGACAGGGGGCTCACGCATCACCTTC.

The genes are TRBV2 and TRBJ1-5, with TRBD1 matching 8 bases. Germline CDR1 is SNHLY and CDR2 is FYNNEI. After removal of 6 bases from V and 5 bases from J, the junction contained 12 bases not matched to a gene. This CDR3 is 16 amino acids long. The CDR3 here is CASRPGGQAYHQPQHF. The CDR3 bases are TGTGCCAGCAGGCCAGGGGGCCAGGCCTACCATCAGCCCCAGCATTTT.

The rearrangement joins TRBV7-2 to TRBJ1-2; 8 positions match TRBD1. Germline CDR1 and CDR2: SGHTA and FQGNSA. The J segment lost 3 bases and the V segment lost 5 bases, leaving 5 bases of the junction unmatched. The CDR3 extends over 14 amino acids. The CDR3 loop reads CASSVLQGDYGYTF. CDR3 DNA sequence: TGTGCCAGCAGCGTCCTACAGGGGGACTATGGCTACACCTTC.

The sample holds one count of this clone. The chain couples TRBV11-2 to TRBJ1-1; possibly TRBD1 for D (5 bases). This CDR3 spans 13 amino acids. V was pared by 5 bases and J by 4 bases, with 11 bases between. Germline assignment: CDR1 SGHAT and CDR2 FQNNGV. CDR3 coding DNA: TGTGCCAGCAGCCTCGGACATCTCACTGAAGCTTTCTTT. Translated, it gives CASSLGHLTEAFF. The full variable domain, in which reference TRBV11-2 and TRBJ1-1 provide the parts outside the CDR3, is EAGVAQSPRYKIIEKRQSVAFWCNPISGHATLYWYQQILGQGPKLLIQFQNNGVVDDSQLPKDRFSAERLKGVDSTLKIQPAKLEDSAVYLCASSLGHLTEAFFGQGTRLTVV.

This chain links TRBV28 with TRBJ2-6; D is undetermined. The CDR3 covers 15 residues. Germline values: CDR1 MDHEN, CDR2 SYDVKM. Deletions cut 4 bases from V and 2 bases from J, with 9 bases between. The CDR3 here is CASSSPFPGANVLTF. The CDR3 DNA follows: TGTGCCAGCAGTTCCCCGTTCCCTGGGGCCAACGTCCTGACTTTC.

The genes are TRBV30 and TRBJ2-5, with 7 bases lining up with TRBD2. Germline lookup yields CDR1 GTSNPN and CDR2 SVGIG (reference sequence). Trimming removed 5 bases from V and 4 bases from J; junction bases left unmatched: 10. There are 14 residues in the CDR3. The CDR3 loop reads CAWVTAGWGETQYF. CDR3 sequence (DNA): TGTGCCTGGGTTACAGCGGGATGGGGAGAGACCCAGTACTTC.

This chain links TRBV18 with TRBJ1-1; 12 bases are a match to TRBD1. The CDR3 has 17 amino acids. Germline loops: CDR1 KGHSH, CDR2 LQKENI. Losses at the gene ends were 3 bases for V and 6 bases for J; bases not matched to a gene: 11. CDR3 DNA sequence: TGTGCCAGCTCACCCACCCCGGGGACAGGGGGCAATTCTGAAGCTTTCTTT. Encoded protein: CASSPTPGTGGNSEAFF.

In nucleotides, the CDR3 is TGTGCCAGCAGTAACCGCCGGGACACTGAAGCTTTCTTT. Its translation is CASSNRRDTEAFF. The chain is built from TRBV12-3 or TRBV12-4 and TRBJ1-1; D is unresolved. The ends were cut back, 5 bases at V and 3 bases at J, with 10 bases in the middle. The CDR3 consists of 13 residues.

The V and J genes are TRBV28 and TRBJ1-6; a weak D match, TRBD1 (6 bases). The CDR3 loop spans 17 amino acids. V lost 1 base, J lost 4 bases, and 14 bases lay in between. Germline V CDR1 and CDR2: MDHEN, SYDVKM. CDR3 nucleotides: TGTGCCAGCAGTTTATTACAGGGAGTGGGGTATAATTCACCCCTCCACTTT. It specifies CASSLLQGVGYNSPLHF.

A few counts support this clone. CDR3 amino acids: CASSRRGAIDEQYF. The CDR3 DNA is TGTGCCAGTAGTCGCAGGGGAGCGATAGACGAGCAGTACTTC. This chain joins TRBV19 and TRBJ2-7, with D possibly being TRBD1 (6 bases). Germline V CDR1 and CDR2: LNHDA, SQIVND (reference sequence). V lost 5 bases to trimming and J lost 5 bases, with 16 bases between them. This CDR3 has 14 residues.

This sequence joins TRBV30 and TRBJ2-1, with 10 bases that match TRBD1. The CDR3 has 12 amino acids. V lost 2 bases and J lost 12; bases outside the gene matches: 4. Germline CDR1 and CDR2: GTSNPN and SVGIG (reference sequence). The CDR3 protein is CAWSRDRGRQFF. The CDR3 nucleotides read TGTGCCTGGAGTCGGGACAGGGGACGGCAGTTCTTC.

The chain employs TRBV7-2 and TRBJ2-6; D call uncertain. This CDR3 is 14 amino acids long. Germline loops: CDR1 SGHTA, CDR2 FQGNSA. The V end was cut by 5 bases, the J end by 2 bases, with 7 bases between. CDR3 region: CASSTDTGANVLTF. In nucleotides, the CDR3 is TGTGCCAGCAGCACCGACACTGGGGCCAACGTCCTGACTTTC. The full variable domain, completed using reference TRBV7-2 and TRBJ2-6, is GAGVSQSPSNKVTEKGKDVELRCDPISGHTALYWYRQSLGQGLEFLIYFQGNSAPDKSGLPSDRFSAERTGGSVSTLTIQRTQQEDSAVYLCASSTDTGANVLTFGAGSRLTVL.

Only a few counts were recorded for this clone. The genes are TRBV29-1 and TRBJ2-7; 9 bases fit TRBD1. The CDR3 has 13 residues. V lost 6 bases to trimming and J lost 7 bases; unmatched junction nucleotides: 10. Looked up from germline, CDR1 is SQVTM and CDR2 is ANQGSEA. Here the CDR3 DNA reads TGCAGCGTAAGAAACAGGGGGCAGGGAGAGCAGTACTTC. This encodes CSVRNRGQGEQYF.

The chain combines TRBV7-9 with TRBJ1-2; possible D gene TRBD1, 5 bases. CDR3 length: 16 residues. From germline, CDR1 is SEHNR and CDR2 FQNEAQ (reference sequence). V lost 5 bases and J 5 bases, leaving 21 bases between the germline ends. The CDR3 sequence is CASSAGGTRTPYGYTF. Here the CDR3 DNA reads TGTGCCAGCAGCGCCGGAGGGACTCGGACGCCTTATGGCTACACCTTC.

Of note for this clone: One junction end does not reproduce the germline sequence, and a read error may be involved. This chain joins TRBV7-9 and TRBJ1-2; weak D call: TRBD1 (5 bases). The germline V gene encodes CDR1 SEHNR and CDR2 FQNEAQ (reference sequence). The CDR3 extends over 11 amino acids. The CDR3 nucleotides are TGTGCCAGCAGCTTAGAGGACACAGCCGCCTTC. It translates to CASSLEDTAAF.

This chain's CDR3 is CASSLSSWLAGDSLETQYF. Written as DNA, the CDR3 is TGTGCCAGCAGTTTATCCTCGTGGCTAGCGGGAGATTCGTTAGAGACCCAGTACTTC. The gene calls are TRBV28 and TRBJ2-5, with 10 bases lining up with TRBD2. Germline-derived CDR1 and CDR2 are MDHEN and SYDVKM. This CDR3 is built from 19 residues. V was pared by 1 base and J by 4 bases, with 15 bases of the junction left unmatched.

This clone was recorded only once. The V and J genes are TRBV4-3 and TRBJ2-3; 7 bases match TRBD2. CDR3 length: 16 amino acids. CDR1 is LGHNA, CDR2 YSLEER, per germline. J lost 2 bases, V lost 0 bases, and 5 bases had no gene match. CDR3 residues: CASSQDVAGLTDTQYF. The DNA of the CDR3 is TGCGCCAGCAGCCAAGATGTAGCGGGCCTCACAGATACGCAGTATTTT.

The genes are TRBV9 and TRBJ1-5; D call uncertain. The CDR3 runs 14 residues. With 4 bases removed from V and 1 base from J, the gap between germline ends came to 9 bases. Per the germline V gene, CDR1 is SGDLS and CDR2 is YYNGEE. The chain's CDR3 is CASSREPSNQPQHF. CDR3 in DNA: TGTGCCAGCAGCCGGGAGCCCAGCAATCAGCCCCAGCATTTT.

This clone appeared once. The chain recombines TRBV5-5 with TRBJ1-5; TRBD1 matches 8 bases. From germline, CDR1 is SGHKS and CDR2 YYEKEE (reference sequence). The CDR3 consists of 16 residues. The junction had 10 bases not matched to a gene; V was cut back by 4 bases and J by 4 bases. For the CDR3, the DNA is TGTGCCAGCAGCCCAAGCGGACAGGGCCGGAATCAGCCCCAGCATTTT. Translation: CASSPSGQGRNQPQHF. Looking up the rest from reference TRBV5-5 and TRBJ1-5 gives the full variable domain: DAGVTQSPTHLIKTRGQQVTLRCSPISGHKSVSWYQQVLGQGPQFIFQYYEKEERGRGNFPDRFSARQFPNYSSELNVNALLLGDSALYLCASSPSGQGRNQPQHFGDGTRLSIL.

Written as DNA, the CDR3 is TGTGCCAGCAGGGGTCTAGCGGGGAACACCGGGGAGCTGTTTTTT. Encoded protein: CASRGLAGNTGELFF. V gene TRBV6-5 combines with J gene TRBJ2-2; 8 bases align to TRBD2. The germline gives CDR1 MNHEY, CDR2 SVGAGI. The CDR3 is 15 residues long. V dropped 6 bases and J dropped 1; count of bases not matched to a gene: 4.